This T cell receptor (beta chain) came from a study of cytomegalovirus exposure and HLA in healthy donors. As for this clone: This sample also contains other DNA sequences that code for the same CDR3.

There are 14 residues in the CDR3. Trimming left V 1 base short and J 0 bases short, with 4 bases between. The germline CDR1 and CDR2 sequences are LNHDA and SQIVND (reference sequence). The PCR ran on 60 Vbeta and 13 Jbeta primers. Assay: immunoSEQ multiplex PCR; the TCRdb copy retains only in-frame clones and omits some. Of about 270,000 clones in the sample, roughly 70% were seen once. Sequenced input: PBMCs. The sequence was obtained from a female donor in good health and CMV-seronegative. This chain links TRBV19 with TRBJ1-5; D is undetermined. As DNA, the CDR3 is TGTGCCAGTAGTATAGCTTATAGCAATCAGCCCCAGCATTTT. Translating it yields CASSIAYSNQPQHF.